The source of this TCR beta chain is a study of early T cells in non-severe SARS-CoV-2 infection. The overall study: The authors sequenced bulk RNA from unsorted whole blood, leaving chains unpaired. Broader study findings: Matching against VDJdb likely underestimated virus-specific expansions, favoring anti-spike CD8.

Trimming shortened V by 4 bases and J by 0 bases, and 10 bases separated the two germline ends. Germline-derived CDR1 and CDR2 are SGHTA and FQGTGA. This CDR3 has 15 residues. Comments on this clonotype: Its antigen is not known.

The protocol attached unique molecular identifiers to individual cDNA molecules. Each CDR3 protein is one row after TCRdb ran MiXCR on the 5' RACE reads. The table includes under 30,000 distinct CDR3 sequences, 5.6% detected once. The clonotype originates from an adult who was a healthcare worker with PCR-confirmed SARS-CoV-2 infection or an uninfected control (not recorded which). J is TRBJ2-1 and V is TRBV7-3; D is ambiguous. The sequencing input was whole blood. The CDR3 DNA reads TGTGCCAGCAGCTCCGACACGAACTCCTACAATGAGCAGTTCTTC. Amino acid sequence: CASSSDTNSYNEQFF.